This TCR beta chain was observed in a study of OX40 agonist ivuxolimab in advanced cancers. Study in general: The patients received agonistic anti-OX40 (CD134) antibody ivuxolimab. Males comprised about 84% of the group, whose mean age was about 62 years (range 23 to 79). Study-wide results and caveats: Not determined was the antigen specificity of the expanded peripheral T cells.

Here immunoSEQ multiplex PCR was the method, and the copy in TCRdb shows in-frame clones only, minus some. The sample carries roughly 19,000 clones, 75% to 90% recorded once. V was shortened by 4 bases and J by 6 bases, with 9 bases between the two germline ends. Germline-derived CDR1 and CDR2 are SGHVS and FNYEAQ. This CDR3 comprises 12 residues. Of note for this clone: Its antigen is not identified.

This sequence was found in an adult with an advanced solid tumor such as melanoma, head and neck, liver or kidney cancer. The specimen comprised CD4+ or CD8+ T cells sorted from blood, sampled in a trial of the OX40 agonist ivuxolimab. The V and J genes are TRBV7-6 and TRBJ1-1, with D hard to call. The CDR3 protein is CASSSPPSEAFF. Written as DNA, the CDR3 is TGTGCCAGCAGCTCACCTCCTTCTGAAGCTTTCTTT. Looking up the rest from reference TRBV7-6 and TRBJ1-1 gives the full variable domain: GAGVSQSPRYKVTKRGQDVALRCDPISGHVSLYWYRQALGQGPEFLTYFNYEAQQDKSGLPNDRFSAERPEGSISTLTIQRTEQRDSAMYRCASSSPPSEAFFGQGTRLTVV.